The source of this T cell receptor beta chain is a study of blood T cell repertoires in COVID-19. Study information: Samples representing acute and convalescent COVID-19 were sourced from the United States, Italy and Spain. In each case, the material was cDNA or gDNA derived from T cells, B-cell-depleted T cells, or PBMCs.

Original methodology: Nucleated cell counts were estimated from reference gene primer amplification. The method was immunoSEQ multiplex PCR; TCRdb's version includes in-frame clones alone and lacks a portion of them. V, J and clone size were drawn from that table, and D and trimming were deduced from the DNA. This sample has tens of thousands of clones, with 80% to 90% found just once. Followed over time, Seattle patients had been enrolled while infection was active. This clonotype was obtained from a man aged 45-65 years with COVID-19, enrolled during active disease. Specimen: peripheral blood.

The CDR3 region is CSARTGPNSPLHF. The DNA of the CDR3 is TGCAGCGCCCGGACAGGGCCTAATTCACCCCTCCACTTT. The rearrangement joins TRBV29-1 to TRBJ1-6; 8 bases line up with TRBD1. The CDR3 has 13 amino acids. After removal of 7 bases from V and 6 bases from J, the junction contained 5 bases not matched to a gene. Germline lookup yields CDR1 SQVTM and CDR2 ANQGSEA.